The rows below give T cell receptor beta chains drawn from one sample of a study of spatial heterogeneity in lung cancer. TCRdb reprocessed the 5' RACE reads with MiXCR, giving one entry per CDR3 protein. The sample shows approximately 66,000 distinct CDR3 sequences, roughly 5.9% of them seen only once. The input for sequencing was PBMCs, taken at surgery. The receptors derive from a female donor with early-stage non-small cell lung cancer. CDR3s include the opening cysteine and the closing phenylalanine or tryptophan. The order of the fields is CDR3 length, J gene, V gene, D gene, clone size, CDR3 protein, CDR3 DNA. D genes are given only for firm matches. Clone sizes are given selectively: once, few, many, or a class where the clone is expanded.

14 TRBJ2-2 TRBV5-1 TRBD2 many CASYPSGVNGELFF TGCGCCAGCTACCCTAGCGGAGTTAACGGGGAGCTGTTTTTT
14 TRBJ1-1 TRBV7-9 . medium-sized CASSAEHENTEAFF TGTGCCAGCAGCGCCGAGCATGAGAACACTGAAGCTTTCTTT
13 TRBJ2-1 TRBV7-8 . . CASSLAAYNEQFF TGTGCCAGCAGCTTAGCGGCGTACAATGAGCAGTTCTTC
15 TRBJ1-5 TRBV5-1 . many CASSLEVGAEQPQHF TGCGCCAGCAGCTTGGAAGTTGGGGCCGAACAGCCCCAGCATTTT
13 TRBJ2-5 TRBV12-3/TRBV12-4 . many CASSLRGGETQYF TGTGCCAGCAGTTTAAGAGGGGGAGAGACCCAGTACTTC
15 TRBJ2-1 TRBV5-1 . many CASSVTGASNNEQFF TGCGCCAGCAGCGTAACGGGAGCAAGCAACAATGAGCAGTTCTTC
15 TRBJ2-2 TRBV12-3/TRBV12-4 . few CASSRGSTNTGELFF TGTGCCAGCAGTCGGGGTTCCACAAACACCGGGGAGCTGTTTTTT
13 TRBJ2-5 TRBV28 . large CASSSPRAETQYF TGTGCCAGCAGTTCTCCCCGAGCCGAGACCCAGTACTTC
15 TRBJ2-7 TRBV5-1 . few CASRYREGGNYEQYF TGCGCCAGCAGGTATCGGGAAGGCGGTAACTACGAGCAGTACTTC
14 TRBJ1-6 TRBV28 . few CASSLLGEVSPLHF TGTGCCAGCAGTTTATTGGGGGAGGTTTCACCCCTCCACTTT
16 TRBJ1-3 TRBV6-2/TRBV6-3 TRBD1 . CASRPTGTAGGGTIYF TGTGCCAGCAGACCTACCGGGACAGCCGGCGGGGGCACCATATATTTT
14 TRBJ1-4 TRBV3-1 . many CASSQVRGGEKLFF TGTGCCAGCAGCCAAGTTAGGGGTGGCGAAAAACTGTTTTTT
15 TRBJ2-7 TRBV3-1 TRBD2 many CASSQVGLAGAEQYF TGTGCCAGCAGCCAGGTCGGGCTAGCGGGAGCCGAGCAGTACTTC
11 TRBJ1-2 TRBV6-1 . few CASSLKDGYTF TGTGCCAGCAGTTTGAAGGATGGCTACACCTTC
11 TRBJ1-6 TRBV4-2 . . CASSQEGPLHF TGTGCCAGCAGCCAGGAGGGCCCCCTCCACTTT
13 TRBJ2-7 TRBV5-1 TRBD1 many CASTPGQYYEQYF TGCGCCAGCACTCCGGGACAGTACTACGAGCAGTACTTC
14 TRBJ1-5 TRBV7-2 . many CASSEGQRNQPQHF TGTGCCAGCAGCGAAGGACAGCGCAATCAGCCCCAGCATTTT
15 TRBJ2-7 TRBV15 TRBD1 many CATERGQGSLHEQYF TGTGCCACCGAGAGGGGACAGGGGTCTCTCCACGAGCAGTACTTC
15 TRBJ1-4 TRBV3-1 TRBD1 few CANSQTTGRGEKLFF TGTGCCAACAGCCAAACGACAGGGCGGGGGGAAAAACTGTTTTTT
16 TRBJ1-1 TRBV3-1 TRBD1 many CASSGGTGGFDTEAFF TGTGCCAGCAGCGGAGGGACAGGGGGTTTTGACACTGAAGCTTTCTTT
13 TRBJ1-1 TRBV3-1 TRBD1 . CASSQVQGAEAFF TGTGCCAGCAGCCAAGTCCAGGGGGCTGAAGCTTTCTTT
13 TRBJ1-1 TRBV30 . few CAWAGQQATEAFF TGTGCCTGGGCAGGGCAACAAGCCACTGAAGCTTTCTTT